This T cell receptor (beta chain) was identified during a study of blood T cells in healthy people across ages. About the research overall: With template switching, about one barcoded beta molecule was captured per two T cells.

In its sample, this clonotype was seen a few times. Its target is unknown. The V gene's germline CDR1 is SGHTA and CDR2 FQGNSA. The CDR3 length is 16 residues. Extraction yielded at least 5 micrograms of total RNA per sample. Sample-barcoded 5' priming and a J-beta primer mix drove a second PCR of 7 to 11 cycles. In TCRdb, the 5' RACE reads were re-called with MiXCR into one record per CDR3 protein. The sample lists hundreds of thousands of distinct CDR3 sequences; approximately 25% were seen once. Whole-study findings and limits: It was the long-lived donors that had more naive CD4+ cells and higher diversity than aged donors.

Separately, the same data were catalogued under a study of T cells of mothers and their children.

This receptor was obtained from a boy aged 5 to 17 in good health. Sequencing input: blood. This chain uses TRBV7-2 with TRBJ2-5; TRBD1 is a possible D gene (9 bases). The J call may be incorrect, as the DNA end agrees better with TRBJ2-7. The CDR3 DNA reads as TGTGCCACCACGGGGGGGTACAGGGGGCCCCCCTACGAGCAGTACTTC. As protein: CATTGGYRGPPYEQYF.